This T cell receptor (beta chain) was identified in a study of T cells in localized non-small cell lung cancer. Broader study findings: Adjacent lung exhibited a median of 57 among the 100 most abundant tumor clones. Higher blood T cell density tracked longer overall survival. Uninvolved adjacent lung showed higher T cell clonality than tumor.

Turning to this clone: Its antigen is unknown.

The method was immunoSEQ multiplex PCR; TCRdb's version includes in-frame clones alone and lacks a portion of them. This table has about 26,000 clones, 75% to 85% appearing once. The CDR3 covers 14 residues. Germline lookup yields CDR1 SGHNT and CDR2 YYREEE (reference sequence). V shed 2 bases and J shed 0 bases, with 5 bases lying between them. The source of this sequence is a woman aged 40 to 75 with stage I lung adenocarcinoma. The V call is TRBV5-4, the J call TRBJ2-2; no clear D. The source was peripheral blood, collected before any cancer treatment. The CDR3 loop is CASSLQTNTGELFF. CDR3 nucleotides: TGTGCCAGCAGCTTACAGACGAACACCGGGGAGCTGTTTTTT.